The rows below give T cell receptor beta chains drawn from one sample of a study of long-term antiretroviral therapy in people with HIV. Generated by immunoSEQ multiplex PCR, the TCRdb table keeps only in-frame clones and is missing some. The sample shows 20,000 to 25,000 clones, approximately 80% of them seen only once. Material: unsorted PBMCs, obtained 1.2 years after starting antiretroviral therapy. The receptor set was obtained from a woman between 40 and 50 years old with HIV. CDR3s leave out the opening cysteine and the closing phenylalanine or tryptophan.

v_gene | CDR3aa
TRBV6-1 | ACRTGATNEKLF
TRBV6-4 | ASSDSIADTQY
TRBV7-9 | ASSPSPVYREQY
TRBV6-9 | ASSLLQPLTRLYGYT
TRBV27 | ASSPTSWTTSRETQY
TRBV7-9 | ASSLEWLPKPQY
TRBV7-2 | ASSLAGVEVNEQF
TRBV7-9 | ASSLNGRGEGTDTQY
TRBV28 | ASSWGLQTYNEQF
TRBV14 | ASSQDRLPGTQY
TRBV5-4 | ASSSSSGDVTDTQY
TRBV6-1 | ASRKEVLNTEAF
TRBV4-3 | ASSQGVFQPQH
TRBV19 | ASSIVEGVGGNEQF
TRBV15 | ATSRGLSSYEQY
TRBV21-1 | ASSKGDSGDPSGYT
TRBV19 | ASSMTQGSHEAF
TRBV6-6 | ASVGQRPYEQY
TRBV6-5 | ASSSPTGEPYEQY
TRBV4-3 | ASSLRGDLGLNTEAF
TRBV7-2 | ASSFDRDYGYT
TRBV11-2 | ASSLGSGGDPYYEQY
TRBV6-1 | ASISSSSYNEQF
TRBV29-1 | SVAPSGRENEQF
TRBV7-2 | ASRRDLNEKLF
TRBV2 | ASSEGVLGAYEQY
TRBV7-8 | ASNPDRANEQF
TRBV6-6 | ASSTTGTTNTGELF
TRBV5-1 | ASSPGGYSNQPQH
TRBV7-9 | ASSPDNRLAEGEQF
TRBV9 | ASSVVGGSNEKLF
TRBV7-9 | ASSLRQNTGELF
TRBV9 | ASSVGRDTDTQY
TRBV29-1 | SVGGTSNSYNEQF
TRBV6-5 | ASSYRTVNTEAF
TRBV19 | ASSGRLNTEAF
TRBV7-2 | ASSLYLAGTRETQY
TRBV7-6 | ASSLAQSGGTEAF
TRBV5-1 | ASSYGRGTYEQY
TRBV28 | ASSLGGSYNEQF
TRBV7-8 | ASSLALVDSYEQY
TRBV19 | ASSLNLALGYSNQPQH
TRBV5-1 | ASSDRGLTNEKLF
TRBV6-5 | ASSPRQVYGYT
TRBV28 | ASSYRQGTDTQY
TRBV5-8 | ASSFTDTQY
TRBV28 | ASSLQRKLNEQF
TRBV2 | ASSLPLVGTGGRETQY
TRBV21-1 | ASTTPTTSGNHEQY
TRBV2 | ASSAEAGRIGELF
TRBV27 | ASSMDRGVNGYT
TRBV7-2 | ASSLDQARSGNTIY
TRBV5-1 | ASRAGLDEQF
TRBV11-2 | ASSLENYGYT
TRBV18 | ASYPGSSGNTIY
TRBV4-1 | ASSQDTGGKTQY
TRBV11-2 | ASSLEGVQTDTQY
TRBV15 | ATSRADLTGNTIY
TRBV30 | AWSVPSGRTYNEQF
TRBV4-2 | ASSQDWMPDQPQH